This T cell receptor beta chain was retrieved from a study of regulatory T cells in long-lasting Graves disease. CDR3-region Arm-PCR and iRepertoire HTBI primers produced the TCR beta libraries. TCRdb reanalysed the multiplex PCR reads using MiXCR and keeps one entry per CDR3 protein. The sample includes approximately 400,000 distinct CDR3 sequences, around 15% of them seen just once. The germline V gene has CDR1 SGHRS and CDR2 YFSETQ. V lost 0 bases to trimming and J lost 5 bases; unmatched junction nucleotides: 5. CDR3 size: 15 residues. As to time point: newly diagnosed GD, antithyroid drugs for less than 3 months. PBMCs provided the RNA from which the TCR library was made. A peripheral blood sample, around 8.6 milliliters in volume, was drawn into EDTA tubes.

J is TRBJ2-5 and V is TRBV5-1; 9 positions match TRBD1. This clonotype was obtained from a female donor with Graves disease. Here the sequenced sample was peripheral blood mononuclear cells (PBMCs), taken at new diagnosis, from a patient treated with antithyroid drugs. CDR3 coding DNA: TGCGCCAGCAGCTTGGGAGGGACAGGGAAGGAGACCCAGTACTTC. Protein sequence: CASSLGGTGKETQYF. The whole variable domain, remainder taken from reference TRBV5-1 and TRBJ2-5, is KAGVTQTPRYLIKTRGQQVTLSCSPISGHRSVSWYQQTPGQGLQFLFEYFSETQRNKGNFPGRFSGRQFSNSRSEMNVSTLELGDSALYLCASSLGGTGKETQYFGPGTRLLVL.